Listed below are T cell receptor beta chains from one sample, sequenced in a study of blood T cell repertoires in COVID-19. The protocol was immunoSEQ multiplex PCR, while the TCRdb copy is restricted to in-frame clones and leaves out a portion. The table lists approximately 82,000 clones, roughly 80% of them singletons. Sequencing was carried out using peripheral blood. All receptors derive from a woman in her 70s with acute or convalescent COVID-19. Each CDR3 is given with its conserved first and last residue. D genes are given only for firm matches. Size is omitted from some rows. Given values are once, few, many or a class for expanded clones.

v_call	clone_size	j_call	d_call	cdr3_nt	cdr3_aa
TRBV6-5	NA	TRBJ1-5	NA	TGTGCCAGCAACCTAGGAGGCAGGCTCAATCAGCCCCAGCATTTT	CASNLGGRLNQPQHF
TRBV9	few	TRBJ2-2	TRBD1	TGTGCCAGCAGCGCGACGACAGGGATGAACGGGGAGCTGTTTTTT	CASSATTGMNGELFF
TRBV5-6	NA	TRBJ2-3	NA	TGTGCCAGCAGCTTAGTCGGCGGGGGACAAGTCACAGATACGCAGTATTTT	CASSLVGGGQVTDTQYF
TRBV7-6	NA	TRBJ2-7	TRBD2	TGTGCCAGCAGCTTAGGCGCCGCTAGCGGGACCAACGAGCAGTACTTC	CASSLGAASGTNEQYF
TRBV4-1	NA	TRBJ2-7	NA	TGCGCCAGCAGCCCACGAACCGGGATAGGGTACGAGCAGTACTTC	CASSPRTGIGYEQYF
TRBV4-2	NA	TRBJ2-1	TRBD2	TGTGCCAGCAGCCAAGTTCTAGCGGGAGATGAGCAGTTCTTC	CASSQVLAGDEQFF
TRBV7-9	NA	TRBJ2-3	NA	TGTGCCAGCAGCTTAGGACAGTCACCCTCCTATTTT	CASSLGQSPSYF
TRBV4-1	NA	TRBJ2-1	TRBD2	TGCGCCAGCAGCCCTAGCGGGAGCCTCAGGGATGAGCAGTTCTTC	CASSPSGSLRDEQFF
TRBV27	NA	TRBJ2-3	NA	TGTGCCAGCAGTTTCAACTCAGGGAATACGCAGTATTTT	CASSFNSGNTQYF
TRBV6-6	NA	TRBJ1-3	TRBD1	TGTGCCAGCAGTTCCTTCGACAGGGCAGGACGGAACACCATATATTTT	CASSSFDRAGRNTIYF
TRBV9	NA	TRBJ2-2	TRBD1	TGTGCCAGCAGCGCTGCGGACAGGGGCCCTTTGGGGGGCGGGGAGCTGTTTTTT	CASSAADRGPLGGGELFF
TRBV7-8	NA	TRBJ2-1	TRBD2	TGTGCCAGCAGCTACATTTGGCTAGCGGGGTACAATGAGCAGTTCTTC	CASSYIWLAGYNEQFF